Listed here are 11 T cell receptor beta chains from one sample, sequenced in a study of CD8+ T cells in alopecia areata. The sorting of pooled cutaneous lymph node cells relied on CD4, CD8alpha, NKG2D, NKG2ACE and other markers. TCR sequencing used cDNA made by reverse transcription of extracted RNA. Profiling relied on immunoSEQ multiplex PCR, and the TCRdb table lists in-frame clones only, not all of them. The record shows 200,000 to 300,000 clones for this sample, with no singletons present. The specimen sequenced was CD4+ T cells sorted from a lymph node. These receptor sequences come from a C3H/HeJ mouse with alopecia areata. For the strain, the MHC haplotype given is H2-k.

This clone occurred a few times. Gene names are mouse gene names. The read stops 4 residues short of the end of the CDR3; the missing end is completed from the germline J gene. The chain employs TRBV31 and TRBJ2-5; 7 bases are shared with TRBD1. The V gene end was trimmed by 0 bases and the J gene end by 3 bases; junction bases not matched to a gene: 3. The CDR3 loop spans 14 amino acids. CDR1 and CDR2 from the germline V gene are GKSSPN and SITVG. The CDR3 DNA, read in part, is TGTGCCTGGAGTCTAGGGGACAGACAAGAC. Translation: CAWSLGDRQD. In full, the CDR3 reads CAWSLGDRQDTQYF.

This clone was detected a few times. All gene names here are mouse names. CDR3 in amino acids: CASSLTGSNSDYTF. CDR3 bases read: TGTGCTAGCAGTTTGACAGGATCAAACTCC. The J gene is TRBJ1-2, the V gene TRBV29; a possible D gene is TRBD1 (6 bases). Coverage ceases 4 residues before the CDR3 finishes, and the germline J gene fills in the end. Trimming stripped 3 bases from V and 0 bases from J, with 8 bases between. The CDR3 has 14 amino acids. Per the germline V gene, CDR1 is MSHET and CDR2 is SYDVDS.

This clone was seen at least ten times. Genes and germline are mouse. The read stops 4 residues short of the end of the CDR3; the missing end is completed from the germline J gene. The chain couples TRBV17 to TRBJ2-2; D may be TRBD2 (5 bases). There are 15 residues in the CDR3. CDR1 and CDR2 from the germline V gene are MNHDT and YYDKIL. The V end lost 1 base, the J end lost 1 base, and 7 bases lay between the germline ends. Partial CDR3 DNA: TGTGCTAGCAGTAGAGGGACTTTAAACACCGGG. Amino acid sequence: CASSRGTLNTG. The CDR3, in full, reads CASSRGTLNTGQLYF.

This clone was seen ten or more times. The germline and genes are mouse ones. The read gets to within 4 residues of the CDR3 end, and the germline J gene fills in the rest. This sample includes further DNA sequences coding for the same CDR3. The gene calls are TRBV13-1 and TRBJ2-5; D possibly corresponds to TRBD1 (6 bases). This CDR3 has 12 amino acids. Per germline, CDR1 NSHNY and CDR2 SYGAGN. The CDR3 is CASSEQGDTQYF. CDR3 bases read: TGTGCCAGCAGTGAACAGGGAGAC.

Comments on this clone: The germline and genes are mouse ones. The read terminates 3 residues before the CDR3 end, so the remaining end is supplied by the germline J gene. The chain employs TRBV19 and TRBJ1-6; 8 nucleotides align to TRBD1. TRBJ1-6 is an open reading frame whose function is uncertain. The length of the CDR3 is 17 residues. After removal of 0 bases from V and 3 bases from J, the junction contained 5 bases not matched to a gene. CDR1 is FNHDT and CDR2 is SITEND in the germline V gene (reference sequence). This CDR3 reads CASSIAAGQGYNSPLYF. The part of the CDR3 DNA that was read is TGTGCCAGCAGTATAGCCGCTGGACAGGGCTATAATTCGCCC.

Comments on this clone: The listed genes are named as in mouse. The observed sequence ends 4 residues before the CDR3 terminus, with the missing tail filled in from the germline J gene. The chain combines TRBV13-3 with TRBJ2-2, with TRBD1 identical over 7 bases. V lost 5 bases and J lost 0; bases outside the gene matches: 1. Per the germline V gene, CDR1 is NNHDY and CDR2 is SYVADS. This CDR3 is built from 14 residues. CDR3 DNA (partial): TGTGCCAGCAGGACAGGGTCAAACACCGGG. Translated: CASRTGSNTG. In full, the CDR3 reads CASRTGSNTGQLYF.

For this clone: Gene names are the mouse ones. The CDR3 bases that were read are TGTGCCAGCAGCCCCCCCGGGGGGGTCTAT. It codes for CASSPPGGVY. In full, the CDR3 is CASSPPGGVYEQYF. This chain connects TRBV19 to TRBJ2-7; 7 bases map to TRBD2. Read sequence stops 4 residues before the CDR3 end, and the germline J gene provides the missing end. This CDR3 has 14 amino acids. Unmatched junction bases numbered 8, after V lost 5 bases and J lost 3 bases. Germline values: CDR1 FNHDT, CDR2 SITEND (reference sequence).

This clone was observed a handful of times. A much larger clonotype is one base distant, so this may be a read error. Gene names follow the mouse nomenclature. Other DNA sequences within the sample encode an identical CDR3. The CDR3 loop reads CASSGQGNTEVFF. The part of the CDR3 DNA that was read is TGTGCCAGCAGTGGGCAGGGGAACACA. This rearrangement joins TRBV13-1 to TRBJ1-1; a possible D gene is TRBD1 (5 bases). The read comes to an end 4 residues before the CDR3 does, leaving the germline J gene to fill in the end. Trimming pared 3 bases from V and 1 base from J, leaving 7 bases between. Germline values: CDR1 NSHNY, CDR2 SYGAGN. The CDR3 totals 13 residues.

This clone has just a few counts. The gene symbols are mouse symbols. The CDR3 is cut off 4 residues early in the read; its end comes from the germline J gene. The sample carries other DNA sequences with the same CDR3. The chain employs TRBV19 and TRBJ1-2; D gene ambiguous. Trimming stripped 2 bases from V and 0 bases from J, with 5 bases between. CDR3 length: 13 residues. Germline V gene lookup returns CDR1 FNHDT and CDR2 SITEND (reference sequence). The CDR3: CASSIGANSDYTF. The DNA read from the CDR3 is TGTGCCAGCAGTATTGGGGCAAACTCC.

The sample holds a few counts of this clone. The gene names given are mouse names. Read coverage stops 4 residues before the CDR3 terminus; the germline J gene supplies the remainder. The same CDR3 arises from other DNA sequences in this sample as well. The chain has TRBV13-1 and TRBJ2-3, with a tentative D call TRBD1 (6 bases). The ends were cut back, 0 bases at V and 1 base at J, with 9 bases in the middle. The germline CDR1 and CDR2 sequences are NSHNY and SYGAGN. This CDR3 has 15 residues. Incomplete CDR3 DNA: TGTGCCAGCAGTGATGCATCAGGGGGTGCAGAA. Protein: CASSDASGGAE. The entire CDR3 sequence reads CASSDASGGAETLYF.

The sample holds a few counts of this clone. A read error may explain this, as a much larger clone is one base away. The genes and germline here are from mouse. The sequenced CDR3 bases are TGTGCCAGCAGAGACAGGTAT. It specifies CASRDRY. The whole CDR3 sequence reads CASRDRYEQYF. J is TRBJ2-7 and V is TRBV14; maybe TRBD1 (6 bases). The CDR3 goes on 4 residues after the read ends, and that part is filled in from the germline J gene. Germline assignment: CDR1 SGHDT and CDR2 FRDEAV. CDR3 size: 11 residues.